The subject of this entry is one T cell receptor (beta chain). Antigen unknown. The sample comes from a study of T cell responses to AZD1222 COVID-19 vaccine. Across the whole study: Second-dose groups at about 4 or about 12 weeks were pooled.

This table comes from immunoSEQ multiplex PCR, and its TCRdb copy is limited to in-frame clones, with some not included. The data hold about 140,000 clones, with 93% observed a single time. This CDR3 is 12 amino acids long. Germline loops: CDR1 SGHRS, CDR2 YFSETQ. V gave up 2 bases and J gave up 6 bases, with 8 bases separating them. General observations from the study: In a largely white British group with more females than males, clonal diversity was possibly underestimated.

The receptor was isolated from an adult in good health. The V and J genes are TRBV5-1 and TRBJ1-1; D uncertain. The sample here was peripheral blood, taken on day 0 of AZD1222 vaccination. CDR3 sequence: CASSFRTAEAFF. In nucleotides, the CDR3 is TGCGCCAGCAGCTTTAGGACGGCTGAAGCTTTCTTT.